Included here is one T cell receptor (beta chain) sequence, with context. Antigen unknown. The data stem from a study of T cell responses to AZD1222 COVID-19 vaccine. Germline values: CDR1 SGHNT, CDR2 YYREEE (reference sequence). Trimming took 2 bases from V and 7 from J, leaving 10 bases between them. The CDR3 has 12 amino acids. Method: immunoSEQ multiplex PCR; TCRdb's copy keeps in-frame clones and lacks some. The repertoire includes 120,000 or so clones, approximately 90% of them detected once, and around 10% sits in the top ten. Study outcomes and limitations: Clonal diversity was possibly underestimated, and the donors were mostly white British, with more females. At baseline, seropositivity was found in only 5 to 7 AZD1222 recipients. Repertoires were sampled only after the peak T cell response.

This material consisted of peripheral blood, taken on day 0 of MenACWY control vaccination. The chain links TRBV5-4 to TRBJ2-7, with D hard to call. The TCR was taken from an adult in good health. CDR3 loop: CASSFPSGEQYF. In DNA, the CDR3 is TGTGCCAGCAGCTTCCCTAGTGGGGAGCAGTACTTC.